Reported below is one TCR beta chain. The antigen remains undetermined. The sample is drawn from a study of CD8+ T cells in alopecia areata. Study observations and caveats: Researchers report lesional scalp, most notably alopecia totalis/universalis, outstripped normal scalp in clonality.

After isolation, RNA underwent reverse transcription to generate cDNA as the sequencing template. Clones were read by immunoSEQ multiplex PCR, and TCRdb kept only the in-frame ones, dropping some. Of about 120,000 clones listed, roughly two thirds were seen once; the top ten hold approximately 2.8%. This clonotype was obtained from a human donor in good health. Specimen: CD4+ T cells sorted from blood.

The CDR3 here is CATSGGGTLRTEAFF. CDR3 nucleotide sequence: TGTGCCACCTCCGGAGGGGGAACGCTACGCACTGAAGCTTTCTTT. This chain links TRBV2 with TRBJ1-1, with D possibly TRBD1 on 6 matching bases. V was cut by 10 bases and J by 4 bases, with 22 bases left in between. Germline V gene lookup returns CDR1 SNHLY and CDR2 FYNNEI. The CDR3 loop spans 15 amino acids.